Given below is one T cell receptor beta chain in context. Its cognate antigen has yet to be identified. There are no base qualities to consult, and no much larger clone falls within one base. The listed sequencing device is Illumina HiSeq 1500. The public sequencing data were trimmed at Q25 with fastp and processed into clonotypes with MiXCR by TCRdb, which kept only in-frame beta chains. Duplicate CDR3 protein sequences are folded into a single record with the most common DNA and genes. The table for this sample lists some 900,000 distinct CDR3 sequences; 32% of them were counted only once. The ten largest clones represent around 12% of the sample. The data were taken from a study of T cell repertoires in cytomegalovirus infection (dated by TCRdb to about 2019). Background for the entire study: Alongside well-studied HLA-B-restricted epitopes, the peptide stimulations were aimed at recently identified HLA-C-restricted CMV epitopes, whose presentation resists viral immunomodulation. Donor HLA type was relevant to the analysis, as public TCR beta signatures indicated carriage of CMV infection together with the matching HLA type. Results the study describes overall, beyond this receptor: In both this cohort and an independent cohort of some 380 donors, the cumulative frequency of public TCR beta family members distinguished carriers of CMV infection plus the relevant HLA type. In the ex vivo response, HLA-C-restricted CMV-specific TCR beta clonotypes were dominant, and in two of eight donors the single most frequent clonotype came from this HLA-C-restricted group.

The treatment or condition label of this sample denotes: in vitro stimulation with specific CMV peptide epitopes to enrich CMV-specific T cells. Based on the germline V gene, the CDR1 and CDR2 sequences are SGDLS and YYNGEE. V loses 4 bases, J loses 0 bases, and the germline ends lie 13 bases apart. Reading from cysteine to phenylalanine, the CDR3 counts 15 amino acids. The retained sequence is limited to the CDR3, 45 bases, with the frame set at the first base. The receptor was derived from a human donor in good health (CMV status not recorded). Some clones in this sample may be carry-over from other donors' samples. The material was cultured CD8+ T cells from PBMCs, obtained from culture after CMV antigen stimulation. The receptor chain draws on TRBV9 and TRBJ1-2, with TRBD1 perhaps the D gene, on 5 matching bases. In nucleotide form, the sequence is TGTGCCAGCAGCCCTTCGGACAACCCTAACTATGGCTACACCTTC. It translates as CASSPSDNPNYGYTF.